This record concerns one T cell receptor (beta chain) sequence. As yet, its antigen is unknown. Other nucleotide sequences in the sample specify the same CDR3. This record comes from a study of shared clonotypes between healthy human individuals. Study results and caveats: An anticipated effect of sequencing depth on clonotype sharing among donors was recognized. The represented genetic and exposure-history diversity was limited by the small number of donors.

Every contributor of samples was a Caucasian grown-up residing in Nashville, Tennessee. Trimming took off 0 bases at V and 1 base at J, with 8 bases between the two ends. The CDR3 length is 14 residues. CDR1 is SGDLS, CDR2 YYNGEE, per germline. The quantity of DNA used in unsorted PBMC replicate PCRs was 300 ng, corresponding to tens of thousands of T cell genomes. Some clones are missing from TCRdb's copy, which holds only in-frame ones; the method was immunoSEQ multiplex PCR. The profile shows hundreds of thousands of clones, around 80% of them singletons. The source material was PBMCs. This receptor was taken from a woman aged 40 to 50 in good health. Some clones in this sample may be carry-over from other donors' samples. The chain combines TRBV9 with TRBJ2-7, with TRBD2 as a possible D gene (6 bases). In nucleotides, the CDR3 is TGTGCCAGCAGCGTAGCGGGAGCTTCCTACGAGCAGTACTTC. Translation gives CASSVAGASYEQYF.